Given below is one T cell receptor beta chain in context. Its antigen is undetermined. The data were taken from a study of blood T cells in healthy people across ages. The CDR3 length is 15 residues. With 5 bases removed from V and 1 base from J, the gap between germline ends came to 11 bases. A J-beta primer mix and a sample-barcoded 5' primer were used in a second PCR of about 7 to 12 cycles. TCRdb itself ran the 5' RACE reads through MiXCR, one entry per CDR3 protein. The table lists about 1,800,000 distinct CDR3 sequences, 28% of them singletons. Study observations and caveats: Whereas aged donors had fewer naive CD4+ cells, long-lived donors had more of them and higher diversity.

The clonotype originates from a woman in her 30s in good health. The sample consisted of blood. This chain connects TRBV12-3 or TRBV12-4 to TRBJ2-2; D perhaps matches TRBD2 (5 bases). CDR3 in DNA: TGTGCCAGCAGTCATGGACTGGGGAACACCGGGGAGCTGTTTTTT. It yields the protein CASSHGLGNTGELFF.